This T cell receptor beta chain was recovered during a study of T cell responses to AZD1222 COVID-19 vaccine. Study-wide results and caveats: Most donors were white British, females outnumbered males, and clonal diversity was possibly underestimated. Repertoire sampling was restricted to post-peak T cell response timepoints.

The table came from immunoSEQ multiplex PCR; TCRdb's copy has only in-frame clones and leaves some out. This table holds 140,000 to 150,000 clones, 75% to 85% found once. With regard to this clone: What it recognizes is unknown.

The CDR3 is 15 residues long. V trimming: 3 bases; J trimming: 5 bases; junction bases outside the gene matches: 3. Germline V gene sequence: CDR1 SGDLS, CDR2 YYNGEE. V is TRBV9 and J is TRBJ2-2; 11 nucleotides align to TRBD1. The source was peripheral blood, collected on day 0 of MenACWY control vaccination. This receptor was obtained from an adult in good health. DNA of the CDR3: TGTGCCAGCAGCGCAGGACAGGGGGCTACCGGGGAGCTGTTTTTT. Protein: CASSAGQGATGELFF.